The TCR beta chain described here comes from a study of shared clonotypes between healthy human individuals (dated by TCRdb to the early 2020s). In terms of the full investigation: A couple of women and three men aged 18 to 49 years were included in the cohort. For each donor, three plates each were used for CD4 naive and CD4 memory, two plates were used for CD8 naive, and one plate was used for CD8 memory. The study deeply sequenced blood TCR repertoires of about 5 healthy adults to estimate repertoire size and the extent of clonotype sharing between individuals. Per donor, leukapheresis produced somewhere between about 0.9 and 9 billion PBMCs. To increase sequencing depth and limit assay-specific biases, different laboratories used diverse techniques to prepare libraries and sequence TCR repertoires.

Per the germline V gene, SGHRS is the CDR1 and YFSETQ is the CDR2. Its CDR3 holds 12 amino acids, cysteine through phenylalanine. Only CDR3 DNA remains: 36 bases, in frame from the first base. Trimming removed 7 bases from V and 1 base from J, leaving 9 bases between the germline ends. Notes on this clone: Its antigen is still unknown. It may be a read error: a sequence one base away is much more abundant. Within the sample, other DNA sequences also encode this same CDR3.

The investigation overall reported the following: Pairwise subsampling indicated that sequencing depth was expected to affect the degree of clonotype sharing among donors. Incomplete sequencing was indicated by rarefaction of sorted-subset datasets, despite the large sequencing depth. Sampling was restricted to blood, and TCR repertoires in tissues likely differ from the TCR repertoires found in blood. Estimated clonotype richness was generally larger for naive than for memory subsets. The genetic and exposure-history diversity represented was limited by the small number of donors. Roughly 5% of naive CD4, 3% to 3.5% of naive CD8, 2.3% of memory CD4, and approximately 0.4% of memory CD8 clonotypes were shared across several donors. Higher generation probabilities were observed for clonotypes shared by all four sorted-subset donors than for non-shared clonotypes.

Donors were healthy HIV-negative adults with no recently reported acute infections or vaccinations. All donors were Caucasian adults living in Nashville, Tennessee, USA. Magnetic negative selection was used to enrich CD4+ T cells, after which naive cells were positively selected on CD45RA and the negative fraction became the memory subset. Blood was collected by leukapheresis, and PBMCs were isolated by Ficoll-Histopaque density gradient centrifugation and then cryopreserved in liquid nitrogen vapor phase. Purity and quantity of every magnetically sorted T cell population were checked by analytical flow cytometry. From each sorted fraction, genomic DNA was isolated and quantified by UV absorbance on a Nanodrop 2000c. Using the deep immunoSEQ assay, multiplex PCR amplified TCR CDR3 regions from genomic DNA. Extracted genomic DNA from each cell subset was spread evenly across all wells of several immunoSEQ 96-well plates, with each plate serving as a replicate. Each replicate PCR for sorted subsets received 200 ng genomic DNA, equal to tens of thousands of T cell genomes. Purified libraries were measured with a Qubit 3.0 fluorometer, size-checked on a Bioanalyzer 2100, and measured again with the KAPA Library Quantification kit. Each immunoSEQ 96-well plate was sequenced on its own single-read 150-cycle Illumina NextSeq 550 flow cell. As for the authors' bioinformatics: The immunoSEQ output contained only junctional sequences without quality scores, so filtering could not match that applied to full-length reads. Sequences were annotated with PyIR, a Python wrapper for IgBLAST v1.9, and V/J genes and CDR3 were assigned using IMGT germline references. Reads with weak V/J assignments (E-value above 1e-6), missing CDR3, stop codons, out-of-frame junctions, or ambiguous translated residues were removed. V3J clonotypes were defined by identical inferred V gene, J gene, and CDR3 amino acid sequence. Percentage overlap between repertoires was computed as shared unique clonotypes divided by the size of the smaller repertoire. Repertoire richness was assessed with RTK rarefaction, the Chao1 estimator, and Recon v2.1 estimates of unobserved clonotypes. For all TCRbeta clonotypes obtained by the gDNA method from four donors, generation probabilities were computed with OLGA. In TCRdb, the immuneACCESS table is reduced to in-frame sequences with V and J assigned. These tables do not hold every clone; where another copy was compared, an unresolved V gene accounts for under half, and the others remain unexplained. The V and J calls and clone size are taken from that table; D and trimming were inferred from the DNA. Recorded for this sample are about 360,000 clones; 73% of them occurred a single time. Jointly, the top ten make up roughly 10% of the sample.

Material: memory CD4+ T cells sorted from blood. What the cell subset or site label conveys for this sample: CD45RA-negative fraction. The V and J segments used are TRBV5-1 and TRBJ2-7; the D gene is possibly TRBD1, with 6 bases matching. This sequence originates from a man aged 25-45 years in good health. CDR3 region: CASGDTSYEQYF. The nucleotide sequence reads TGCGCCAGCGGGGACACTTCCTACGAGCAGTACTTC.